This entry lists 5 T cell receptor beta chains sequenced from one sample in a study of Graves' ophthalmopathy and Graves' hyperthyroidism (dated by TCRdb to between 2018 and 2020). TCRdb names Illumina HiSeq 2000 as the instrument used. For repertoire sequencing, TCR beta CDR3 regions were amplified from RNA transcripts. A first-round RT-PCR used HTBI primers with the Qiagen OneStep RT-PCR kit, followed by a second-round multiplex PCR, size selection and purification. The public reads were reanalyzed by TCRdb: fastp trimming at Q25, MiXCR alignment, in-frame beta chains only. CDR3 protein duplicates are merged, each entry listing the most common genes and DNA. The sample table records about 550,000 distinct CDR3 sequences; less than 45% of these occur just once. The ten biggest clones cover 4% to 5% of the sample. Specimen: peripheral blood or thyroid tissue (not recorded which). The receptors originated from an adult man with Graves' hyperthyroidism.

This clonotype was picked up a small number of times. V usage is TRBV19 and J usage is TRBJ1-2; 9 positions match TRBD1. V lost 9 bases, J lost 5 bases, and 10 bases stayed unmatched. The germline CDR1 and CDR2 sequences are LNHDA and SQIVND (reference sequence). The CDR3 totals 14 residues. The CDR3 is CASTPGTGTYGYTF. CDR3 DNA sequence: TGTGCCAGCACCCCCGGGACAGGGACTTATGGCTACACCTTC.

This clonotype was detected ten times or more. This chain uses TRBV2 with TRBJ2-7, with D perhaps TRBD1 (6 bases). Germline CDR1 is SNHLY and CDR2 is FYNNEI. This CDR3 region has 12 residues. Deletions cut 6 bases from V and 2 bases from J, with 8 bases between. CDR3 protein: CASRDSPYEQYF. The CDR3 coding sequence is TGTGCCAGCAGGGACAGCCCCTACGAGCAGTACTTC.

The chain recombines TRBV9 with TRBJ2-3; 10 nucleotides match TRBD1. There are 16 residues in the CDR3. Germline V lookup: CDR1 SGDLS, CDR2 YYNGEE. With 4 bases clipped from V and 2 bases from J, the junction kept 7 bases outside the gene matches. CDR3 nucleotides: TGTGCCAGCAGCCCAGGGACAGGGGTATACACAGATACGCAGTATTTT. This translates into CASSPGTGVYTDTQYF.

The V and J genes are TRBV20-1 and TRBJ1-2; D gene unclear. Trimming took off 5 bases at V and 5 bases at J, with 12 bases between the two ends. This CDR3 is built from 12 residues. Germline V gene sequence: CDR1 DFQATT, CDR2 SNEGSKA (reference sequence). Here the CDR3 DNA reads TGCAGTGCTGTTAGCGGAACTTATGGCTACACCTTC. The encoded protein is CSAVSGTYGYTF.

This clonotype appeared many times. This rearrangement joins TRBV12-3 or TRBV12-4 to TRBJ2-7, with D unclear. The CDR3 loop spans 16 amino acids. The ends were cut back, 4 bases at V and 7 bases at J, with 23 bases in the middle. The CDR3 DNA reads TGTGCCAGCAGTTCGGGTGGAAGGGCCACCAAGTGGGAGCAGTACTTC. Translating it yields CASSSGGRATKWEQYF.